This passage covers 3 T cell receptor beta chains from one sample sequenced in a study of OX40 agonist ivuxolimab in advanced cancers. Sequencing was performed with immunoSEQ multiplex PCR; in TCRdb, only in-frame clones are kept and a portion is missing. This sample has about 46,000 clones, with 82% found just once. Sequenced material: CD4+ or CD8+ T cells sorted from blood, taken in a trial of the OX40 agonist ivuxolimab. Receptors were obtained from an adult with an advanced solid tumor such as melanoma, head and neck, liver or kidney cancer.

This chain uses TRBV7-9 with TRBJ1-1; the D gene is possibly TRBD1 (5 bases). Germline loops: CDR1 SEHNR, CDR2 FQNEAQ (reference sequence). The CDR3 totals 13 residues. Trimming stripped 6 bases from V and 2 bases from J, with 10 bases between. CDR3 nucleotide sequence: TGTGCCAGCAGTCCTCGGGGCAACACTGAAGCTTTCTTT. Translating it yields CASSPRGNTEAFF.

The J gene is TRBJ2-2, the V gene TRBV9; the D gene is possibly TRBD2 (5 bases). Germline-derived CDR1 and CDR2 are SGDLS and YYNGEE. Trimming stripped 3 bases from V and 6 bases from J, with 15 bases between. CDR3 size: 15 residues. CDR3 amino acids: CASSGVPTSAGELFF. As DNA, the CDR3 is TGTGCCAGCAGCGGCGTCCCCACTAGTGCCGGGGAGCTGTTTTTT.

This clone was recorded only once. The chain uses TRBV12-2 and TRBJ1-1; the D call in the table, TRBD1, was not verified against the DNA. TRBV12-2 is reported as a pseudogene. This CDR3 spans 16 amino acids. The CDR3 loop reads CASRPPTAYQNTEAFF. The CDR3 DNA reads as TGTGCAAGTCGCCCCCCGACAGCATATCAAAACACTGAAGCTTTCTTT.